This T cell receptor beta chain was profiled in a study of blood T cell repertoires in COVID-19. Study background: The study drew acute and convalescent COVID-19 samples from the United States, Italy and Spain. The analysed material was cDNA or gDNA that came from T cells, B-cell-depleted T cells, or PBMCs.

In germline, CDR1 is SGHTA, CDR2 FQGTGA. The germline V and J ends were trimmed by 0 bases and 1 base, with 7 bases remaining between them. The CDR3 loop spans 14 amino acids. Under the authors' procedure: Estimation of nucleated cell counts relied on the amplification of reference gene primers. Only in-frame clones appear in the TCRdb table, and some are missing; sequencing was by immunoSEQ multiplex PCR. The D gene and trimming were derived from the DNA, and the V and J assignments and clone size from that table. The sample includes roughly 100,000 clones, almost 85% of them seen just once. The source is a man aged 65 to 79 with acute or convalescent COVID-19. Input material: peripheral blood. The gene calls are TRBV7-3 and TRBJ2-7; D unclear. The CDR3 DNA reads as TGTGCCAGCAGCTTAACCCCAGATTCCTACGAGCAGTACTTC. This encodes CASSLTPDSYEQYF.